This T cell receptor beta chain is from a study of blood T cells in healthy people across ages. Findings of the study overall: Diversity was estimated from one million T cells, and these estimates were considered underestimates.

The CDR3 runs to 12 residues. The V gene's germline CDR1 is GTSNPN and CDR2 SVGIG (reference sequence). Concerning this clonotype itself: Its target is not known.

Alongside a J-beta primer mix, a sample-barcoded 5' primer served in a second PCR lasting roughly 7 to 12 cycles. In TCRdb, the 5' RACE reads were re-called with MiXCR into one record per CDR3 protein. The table includes 800,000 or so distinct CDR3 sequences, 20% to 25% detected once. These data were also filed under a second study, of T cells of mothers and their children. As that study records: Biologically related mothers and children overlapped slightly more than unrelated pairs, a non-significant difference.

The chain is built from TRBV30 and TRBJ2-1, with a weak D call TRBD1 (6 bases). The sample was blood. The origin of this receptor is a boy younger than 18 in good health. DNA for the CDR3: TGTGCATGGGACACTTTTTACAATGAGCAGTTCTTC. Its protein product is CAWDTFYNEQFF.